A single sample is the source of the 26 T cell receptor beta chains below, sequenced in a study of T cells in Graves' hyperthyroidism and ophthalmopathy. Amplification of TCR beta CDR3 regions used RNA as the template. First-round RT-PCR targeting the TCR CDR3 was performed with the HTBI primer set. A single record per CDR3 protein comes from TCRdb applying MiXCR to the multiplex PCR reads. This sample has approximately 330,000 distinct CDR3 sequences, with about 18% found just once. Specimen: blood. The receptors come from a woman between 50 and 59 years old with Graves' hyperthyroidism.

This clonotype was detected only a few times. This rearrangement joins TRBV29-1 to TRBJ1-2; perhaps TRBD1 as D (5 bases). Germline loops: CDR1 SQVTM, CDR2 ANQGSEA. V was clipped by 8 bases and J by 1 base, with 11 bases between them. The CDR3 loop spans 12 amino acids. The CDR3 bases are TGCAGCTCCAGGGACGATAACTATGGCTACACCTTC. Amino acids: CSSRDDNYGYTF.

The chain combines TRBV6-5 with TRBJ2-3; TRBD2 might be the D (5 bases). The CDR3 extends over 15 amino acids. V lost 2 bases to trimming and J lost 1 base, with 10 bases between them. The germline gives CDR1 MNHEY, CDR2 SVGAGI. CDR3 protein: CASSYRAEGTDTQYF. Written as DNA, the CDR3 is TGTGCCAGCAGTTACCGCGCGGAGGGCACAGATACGCAGTATTTT.

This clonotype has just a few counts. The genes are TRBV28 and TRBJ2-3; no reliable D call. The CDR3 is 12 residues long. V was shortened by 7 bases and J by 6 bases, with 11 bases between the two germline ends. Germline V gene data show CDR1 as MDHEN and CDR2 as SYDVKM. CDR3 in amino acids: CASTTSSDTQYF. In nucleotides, the CDR3 is TGTGCCAGCACCACTTCGTCGGATACGCAGTATTTT.

The count of this clonotype is one. The chain carries TRBV20-1 and TRBJ2-7; 10 positions match TRBD2. CDR3 length equals 14 residues. CDR1 and CDR2 (germline): DFQATT, SNEGSKA (reference sequence). V dropped 1 base and J dropped 5; count of bases not matched to a gene: 5. The CDR3 protein is CSARAPSGRDEQYF. The CDR3 nucleotides are TGCAGTGCTAGAGCCCCCAGCGGGAGGGACGAGCAGTACTTC.

The genes are TRBV6-1 and TRBJ2-6; D assignment may be TRBD1 or TRBD2 (5 bases each). Germline CDR1 reads MNHNS; CDR2 reads SASEGT. V lost 7 bases and J 2 bases, leaving 15 bases between the germline ends. The CDR3 runs to 16 residues. CDR3 sequence (DNA): TGTGCCAGCACCCTGGCCCGAGGGGCTGGGGCCAACGTCCTGACTTTC. Its protein is CASTLARGAGANVLTF.

This clonotype occurred many times. The chain couples TRBV12-3 or TRBV12-4 to TRBJ1-2, with 7 bases fitting TRBD1. The ends lost 7 bases at V and 7 bases at J; junction bases unmatched: 9. The CDR3 has 13 amino acids. CDR3 bases: TGTGCCAGCACCCCAGACAGGGCTCGTGGCTACACCTTC. Residues: CASTPDRARGYTF.

This clonotype was counted ten times or more. A read error may account for a junction end that differs from germline. V gene TRBV7-7 combines with J gene TRBJ2-1; TRBD2 might be the D (5 bases). Germline assignment: CDR1 SSHAT and CDR2 FNYEAQ (reference sequence). There are 14 residues in the CDR3. The CDR3 loop reads CASSLAGRYNEQFF. In DNA, the CDR3 is TGCGCCAGCAGCTTGGCGGGCCGTTACAATGAGCAGTTCTTC. The full variable domain, in which reference TRBV7-7 and TRBJ2-1 provide the parts outside the CDR3, is GAGVSQSPRYKVTKRGQDVTLRCDPISSHATLYWYQQALGQGPEFLTYFNYEAQPDKSGLPSDRFSAERPEGSISTLTIQRTEQRDSAMYRCASSLAGRYNEQFFGPGTRLTVL.

There are many counts of this clonotype. The chain employs TRBV6-1 and TRBJ2-7; a weak D match, TRBD1 (6 bases). The CDR3 is made up of 16 amino acids. Trimming removed 5 bases from V and 0 bases from J, with 17 bases in between. The germline gives CDR1 MNHNS, CDR2 SASEGT. CDR3 region: CASSSWDIFLSYEQYF. The CDR3 DNA is TGTGCCAGCAGTAGCTGGGACATCTTTCTCTCCTACGAGCAGTACTTC.

This clonotype was counted many times. This chain uses TRBV28 with TRBJ1-2, with 7 bases aligning to TRBD1. In germline, CDR1 is MDHEN, CDR2 SYDVKM. The CDR3 runs 14 residues. V gave up 3 bases and J gave up 4 bases; unmatched junction bases: 5. The CDR3 is CASSFEGAGYGYTF. CDR3 coding DNA: TGTGCCAGCAGTTTTGAGGGGGCTGGCTATGGCTACACCTTC.

The gene calls are TRBV7-9 and TRBJ2-7; 8 bases match TRBD2. V shed 0 bases and J 2 bases; nucleotides not matched to a gene: 12. CDR1 SEHNR and CDR2 FQNEAQ come from the germline V gene (reference sequence). CDR3 length: 18 amino acids. Written as DNA, the CDR3 is TGTGCCAGCAGCTTAGCCGGGGGGGGGACTAAGGGGACCTACGAGCAGTACTTC. It translates to CASSLAGGGTKGTYEQYF.

This clonotype was counted only a few times. The chain combines TRBV20-1 with TRBJ2-3, with 7 bases matching TRBD2. CDR3 length: 16 amino acids. Looked up from germline, CDR1 is DFQATT and CDR2 is SNEGSKA (reference sequence). The V gene end was trimmed by 4 bases and the J gene end by 4 bases; junction bases not matched to a gene: 14. The CDR3 here is CSAMPGLAVSADTQYF. The CDR3 region has the DNA TGCAGTGCTATGCCGGGGCTAGCGGTTAGCGCAGATACGCAGTATTTT.

This clonotype was observed a few times. V gene TRBV7-2 combines with J gene TRBJ1-6, with 7 bases lining up with TRBD1. V shed 9 bases, J shed 7 bases, and the junction held 6 bases outside the gene matches. Germline CDR1 SGHTA, CDR2 FQGNSA. The CDR3 contains 13 residues. CDR3 sequence (DNA): TGTGCCAGGAGGACAGGCTCCAATTCACCCCTCCACTTT. Its protein is CARRTGSNSPLHF.

In its sample, this clonotype was seen many times. V gene TRBV2 combines with J gene TRBJ1-2; D uncertain. Deletions cut 4 bases from V and 3 bases from J, with 3 bases between. Germline V gene sequence: CDR1 SNHLY, CDR2 FYNNEI. The CDR3 is made up of 11 amino acids. The CDR3 loop is CASSADYGYTF. As DNA, the CDR3 is TGTGCCAGCAGTGCCGACTATGGCTACACCTTC.

This clonotype has just a few counts. The chain couples TRBV5-1 to TRBJ1-5, with 7 bases fitting TRBD1. Germline V lookup: CDR1 SGHRS, CDR2 YFSETQ. The CDR3 covers 15 residues. J lost 5 bases, V lost 6 bases, and 11 bases had no gene match. CDR3 nucleotide sequence: TGCGCCAGCACCCTTGTACACAGGGGCTATCAGCCCCAGCATTTT. Translation gives CASTLVHRGYQPQHF.

The chain employs TRBV28 and TRBJ1-1, with D uncertain. The CDR3 totals 13 residues. CDR1 is MDHEN, CDR2 SYDVKM, per germline. Trimming cost V 3 bases and J 1 base, with 6 bases left between them. The CDR3 here is CASSFPENTEAFF. As DNA, the CDR3 is TGTGCCAGCAGTTTCCCGGAGAACACTGAAGCTTTCTTT.

The sample holds many counts of this clonotype. This chain links TRBV12-3 or TRBV12-4 with TRBJ1-2; 8 bases line up with TRBD1. CDR3 size: 12 residues. After removal of 5 bases from V and 6 bases from J, the junction contained 2 bases not matched to a gene. The CDR3 coding sequence is TGTGCCAGCAGTCCAGGGGGCGATGGCTACACCTTC. This codes for CASSPGGDGYTF.

The chain uses TRBV30 and TRBJ2-2; 11 nucleotides align to TRBD1. Germline trimming cut 5 bases from V and 4 bases from J; bases unmatched to any gene: 9. Per the germline V gene, CDR1 is GTSNPN and CDR2 is SVGIG (reference sequence). The CDR3 loop spans 16 amino acids. CDR3 region: CAWRRPDRGLTGELFF. CDR3 DNA: TGTGCCTGGCGTCGACCGGACAGGGGGCTCACCGGGGAGCTGTTTTTT.

V is TRBV30 and J is TRBJ1-6; possible D gene TRBD1, 5 bases. The V gene's germline CDR1 is GTSNPN and CDR2 SVGIG (reference sequence). This CDR3 is built from 12 residues. CDR3 residues: CARGAGNSPLHF. CDR3 bases: TGTGCACGAGGGGCCGGTAATTCACCCCTCCACTTT.

This clonotype occurred a few times. The chain employs TRBV10-1 and TRBJ2-4; the D gene is possibly TRBD2 (6 bases). CDR3 length: 12 amino acids. V was pared by 11 bases and J by 4 bases, with 12 bases between. The germline V gene encodes CDR1 WNHNN and CDR2 SYGVQD (reference sequence). This CDR3 reads CAGPGAKNIQYF. CDR3 in DNA: TGCGCCGGACCGGGAGCTAAAAACATTCAGTACTTC.

Notes on this clonotype: A read error may explain this, as a much larger clone is one base away. The rearrangement joins TRBV5-5 to TRBJ1-2; possible D gene TRBD1, 6 bases. The CDR3 covers 17 residues. V dropped 1 base and J dropped 5 bases, with 21 bases sitting between them. Germline V lookup: CDR1 SGHKS, CDR2 YYEKEE (reference sequence). In DNA, the CDR3 is TGTGCCAGCAGCTTGCGGGACGGGGGCCACCTTGGGTATGGCTACACCTTC. Its protein is CASSLRDGGHLGYGYTF.

This clonotype was counted many times. This rearrangement joins TRBV5-1 to TRBJ2-7; maybe TRBD1 (5 bases). The CDR3 loop spans 13 amino acids. Trimming removed 4 bases from V and 4 bases from J, with 12 bases in between. The germline CDR1 and CDR2 sequences are SGHRS and YFSETQ. The DNA of the CDR3 is TGCGCCAGCAGCCCTAGGGGTTGGTACGAGCAGTACTTC. Its protein is CASSPRGWYEQYF.

In its sample, this clonotype was seen many times. This sequence joins TRBV20-1 and TRBJ2-7, with no clear D. The CDR3 contains 13 residues. V was cut by 0 bases and J by 0 bases, with 6 bases left in between. Per the germline V gene, CDR1 is DFQATT and CDR2 is SNEGSKA (reference sequence). CDR3 nucleotides: TGCAGTGCTAGAGAAGCGAGCTCCTACGAGCAGTACTTC. Its translation: CSAREASSYEQYF.

The V and J genes are TRBV19 and TRBJ1-5, with D perhaps TRBD1 (5 bases). Germline V CDR1 and CDR2: LNHDA, SQIVND (reference sequence). The CDR3 contains 15 residues. V was cut by 5 bases and J by 3 bases, with 14 bases left in between. DNA for the CDR3: TGTGCCAGTAGTCCTGAACAGGCATACAATCAGCCCCAGCATTTT. Residues: CASSPEQAYNQPQHF.

In this sample, this clonotype turned up many times. The chain has TRBV7-8 and TRBJ2-1, with no clear D. The CDR3 spans 17 residues. Trimming stripped 1 base from V and 0 bases from J, with 13 bases between. Germline CDR1 is SGHVS and CDR2 is FQNEAQ. DNA of the CDR3: TGTGCCAGCAGCTTAGTAGGTGGGATGAGCTCCTACAATGAGCAGTTCTTC. Encoded protein: CASSLVGGMSSYNEQFF. The full variable domain, with the rest looked up from reference TRBV7-8 and TRBJ2-1, is GAGVSQSPRYKVAKRGQDVALRCDPISGHVSLFWYQQALGQGPEFLTYFQNEAQLDKSGLPSDRFFAERPEGSVSTLKIQRTQQEDSAVYLCASSLVGGMSSYNEQFFGPGTRLTVL.

This clonotype was picked up many times. The rearrangement joins TRBV6-5 to TRBJ2-5, with TRBD2 as a possible D gene (5 bases). Between the trimmed V and J ends, which lost 0 bases and 5 bases, there was a span of 10 bases. Germline V gene data show CDR1 as MNHEY and CDR2 as SVGAGI. This CDR3 region has 14 residues. The CDR3 DNA is TGTGCCAGCAGTTACTCTGGGAGAGGGGAGACCCAGTACTTC. This gives the protein CASSYSGRGETQYF.

V usage is TRBV11-2 and J usage is TRBJ2-5, with 9 positions matching TRBD1. Trimming took 7 bases from V and 5 from J; bases not matched to a gene: 11. Germline-derived CDR1 and CDR2 are SGHAT and FQNNGV. The CDR3 covers 15 residues. The CDR3 nucleotides read TGTGCCAGCACCTTGGGGACAGGGCGGAGGGAGACCCAGTACTTC. Amino acid sequence: CASTLGTGRRETQYF.